This entry lists 17 T cell receptor beta chains sequenced from one sample in a study of cytomegalovirus exposure and HLA in healthy donors. PCR employed 60 Vbeta and 13 Jbeta primers. Libraries were prepared by immunoSEQ multiplex PCR; TCRdb keeps only in-frame clonotypes and omits some of them. The data contain more than 150,000 clones, 76% of them singletons. Sequencing used PBMCs. Every receptor here comes from a man younger than 35 in good health and CMV-seronegative.

The gene calls are TRBV5-6 and TRBJ2-5; 7 bases fit TRBD1. Judging by the DNA end, TRBJ2-7 fits better; the J call may be wrong. The CDR3 length is 15 residues. Germline V lookup: CDR1 SGHDT, CDR2 YYEEEE. CDR3 sequence: CASSSVGQGVYEQYF. The DNA of the CDR3 is TGTGCCAGCAGCTCGGTTGGCCAGGGGGTATACGAGCAGTACTTC.

This clone was recorded only once. This chain links TRBV5-6 with TRBJ2-5; D gene unclear. CDR1 is SGHDT and CDR2 is YYEEEE in the germline V gene. V lost 0 bases and J lost 1, with 4 bases in between. The CDR3 sequence is 13 residues long. Here the CDR3 DNA reads TGTGCCAGCAGCTTGGCCCTCCAAGAGACCCAGTACTTC. As protein: CASSLALQETQYF.

This chain connects TRBV10-3 to TRBJ2-7, with D perhaps TRBD2 (6 bases). Germline V lookup: CDR1 ENHRY, CDR2 SYGVKD. The V gene lost 10 bases and the J gene lost 10 bases, with 20 bases spanning the gap. The CDR3 runs 12 residues. CDR3 nucleotides: TGTGCCAGCGGGACGGTGCTACGAGACCAGTACTTC. It is translated as CASGTVLRDQYF.

This chain connects TRBV5-4 to TRBJ1-1; perhaps TRBD1 as D (5 bases). This CDR3 is built from 14 residues. Germline V lookup: CDR1 SGHNT, CDR2 YYREEE (reference sequence). V lost 4 bases and J 4 bases, leaving 14 bases between the germline ends. The CDR3, as DNA: TGTGCCAGCAGCCCCGGAGGGGTGTCCACTGAAGCTTTCTTT. Protein product: CASSPGGVSTEAFF.

The V call is TRBV15, the J call TRBJ1-5; 9 bases map to TRBD1. This CDR3 comprises 17 residues. CDR1 is LNHNV, CDR2 YYDKDF, per germline (reference sequence). The ends lost 6 bases at V and 4 bases at J; junction bases unmatched: 13. As DNA, the CDR3 is TGTGCCACCAGTATATATTTCCCGGGACAGGGTAATCAGCCCCAGCATTTT. It translates to CATSIYFPGQGNQPQHF.

The chain has TRBV30 and TRBJ1-4, with D hard to call. V was trimmed by 4 bases and J by 6 bases, leaving 9 bases between them. CDR3 length: 12 residues. Germline V gene sequence: CDR1 GTSNPN, CDR2 SVGIG (reference sequence). The CDR3, as DNA: TGTGCCTGGAATTTAGGAGATGAAAAACTGTTTTTT. Translating it yields CAWNLGDEKLFF.

The sample holds a few counts of this clone. The chain couples TRBV6-1 to TRBJ1-5; 8 bases are a match to TRBD1. The CDR3 is made up of 15 amino acids. CDR1 is MNHNS, CDR2 SASEGT, per germline. V shed 8 bases and J 8 bases; nucleotides not matched to a gene: 14. The CDR3, as DNA: TGTGCCAGCGGGGGGGCAGGGGGCCCCTTTGAGCCCCAGCATTTT. Translated, it gives CASGGAGGPFEPQHF.

The chain has TRBV4-1 and TRBJ2-1; 7 bases are a match to TRBD2. The CDR3 is 16 amino acids. Trimming took 3 bases from V and 7 from J; bases not matched to a gene: 12. Germline lookup yields CDR1 MGHRA and CDR2 YSYEKL. CDR3 in amino acids: CASSHPGGTGGNEQFF. CDR3 bases: TGCGCCAGCAGCCACCCCGGGGGGACGGGAGGAAATGAGCAGTTCTTC.

This clone was seen a few times. The V and J genes are TRBV6-5 and TRBJ1-2; D gene uncertain. Germline CDR1 reads MNHEY; CDR2 reads SVGAGI. V lost 1 base to trimming and J lost 7 bases, with 10 bases between them. The CDR3 extends over 13 amino acids. The CDR3 DNA reads TGTGCCAGCAGTTACTTCTTGGGAGGTGGCTACACCTTC. As protein: CASSYFLGGGYTF.

The chain recombines TRBV5-4 with TRBJ2-5; no firm D call. This CDR3 has 15 residues. V dropped 0 bases and J dropped 5 bases, with 14 bases sitting between them. Germline lookup yields CDR1 SGHNT and CDR2 YYREEE (reference sequence). The CDR3 DNA reads TGTGCCAGCAGCTTGGTTGCGGCCCAAGTGGAGACCCAGTACTTC. Translating gives CASSLVAAQVETQYF.

The chain combines TRBV2 with TRBJ1-6, with TRBD1 identical over 7 bases. Germline assignment: CDR1 SNHLY and CDR2 FYNNEI. J lost 5 bases, V lost 4 bases, and 8 bases had no gene match. CDR3 length: 16 amino acids. In DNA, the CDR3 is TGTGCCAGCAGTGCGACAGGGCCCGTCAATAATTCACCCCTCCACTTT. This encodes CASSATGPVNNSPLHF.

Details on this clone: Other DNA sequences in the same sample also yield this CDR3. The chain has TRBV5-1 and TRBJ2-2; D possibly corresponds to TRBD1 (8 bases). The CDR3 has 19 residues. The germline V and J ends were trimmed by 4 bases and 1 base, with 23 bases remaining between them. Germline V gives CDR1 SGHRS, CDR2 YFSETQ. The CDR3 protein is CASSGLSGTGALNTGELFF. The CDR3 coding sequence is TGCGCCAGCAGCGGCCTCAGCGGGACAGGCGCCTTGAACACCGGGGAGCTGTTTTTT.

The chain links TRBV7-8 to TRBJ2-1, with D possibly matching TRBD2 (7 bases). The CDR3 has 15 residues. Between the trimmed V and J ends, which lost 0 bases and 3 bases, there was a span of 9 bases. Germline loops: CDR1 SGHVS, CDR2 FQNEAQ. CDR3 loop: CASSLAGGLYNEQFF. In DNA form, the CDR3 reads TGTGCCAGCAGCTTAGCGGGGGGGCTCTACAATGAGCAGTTCTTC.

This chain joins TRBV7-9 and TRBJ2-3; 8 bases match TRBD2. Germline V gene lookup returns CDR1 SEHNR and CDR2 FQNEAQ (reference sequence). J was trimmed by 5 bases and V by 3 bases; bases with no gene match: 10. The CDR3 sequence is 16 residues long. CDR3 sequence reads: CASSFGGGPPQDTQYF. DNA for the CDR3: TGTGCCAGCAGCTTCGGCGGGGGGCCCCCCCAAGATACGCAGTATTTT.

The rearrangement uses TRBV27 and TRBJ2-1; a possible D gene is TRBD1 (6 bases). Germline V gene sequence: CDR1 MNHEY, CDR2 SMNVEV (reference sequence). V gave up 6 bases and J gave up 3 bases, with 18 bases separating them. The CDR3 covers 16 residues. The CDR3 DNA reads as TGTGCCAGCAGCGCAGGGGATCTCAATTTCTACAATGAGCAGTTCTTC. Residues: CASSAGDLNFYNEQFF.

The rearrangement joins TRBV28 to TRBJ1-5; the D gene is possibly TRBD1 (6 bases). The V end was cut by 6 bases, the J end by 5 bases, with 17 bases between. Germline loops: CDR1 MDHEN, CDR2 SYDVKM. The CDR3 length is 15 residues. The CDR3 here is CASSPGGGRDQPQHF. CDR3 in DNA: TGTGCCAGCAGCCCCGGGGGGGGCAGGGATCAGCCCCAGCATTTT.

This clone was seen a single time. The rearrangement joins TRBV30 to TRBJ1-3; D call uncertain. The V and J ends lost 0 bases and 2 bases respectively, with 8 bases between them. The germline V gene has CDR1 GTSNPN and CDR2 SVGIG (reference sequence). The CDR3 contains 14 residues. CDR3 sequence reads: CAWSVQMAGNTIYF. DNA for the CDR3: TGTGCCTGGAGTGTACAAATGGCTGGAAACACCATATATTTT.